This section outlines one TCR beta chain sequence together with its context. The target of this receptor is not known. Within one base of it there is no much larger clone, and no base qualities were kept. TCRbeta CDR3 regions were amplified from genomic DNA using the immunoSEQ Assay, a bias-controlled multiplex PCR. In the authors' own workflow: Within the assay, amplification of reference gene primers was used to estimate how many nucleated cells each sample contained. To quantify the absolute abundance of each unique TCRbeta CDR3 rearrangement, sequence reads were collapsed and filtered. Productive Simpson clonality was computed per sample as the square root of Simpson's diversity index over productive rearrangements. Entries here come from immuneACCESS through TCRdb and include only in-frame sequences with V and J called. Some clones fail to appear in such tables; in the studies checked, an unresolved V gene covers under half of the shortfall, and the cause of the remainder is unknown. The D gene and trimming were derived from the DNA, and the V and J assignments and clone size from that table. The sample table records about 20,000 clones; 91% of these occur just once. 7% to 9% of the sample goes to the ten largest clones.

The sample is drawn from a study of blood T cell repertoires in COVID-19 (TCRdb year 2020). With regard to the full study: Samples from collaborators originated in the United States, Italy and Spain and spanned both the acute and convalescent phases of COVID-19. Nearly every sample came with metadata listing a de-identified subject ID, COVID-19 status, age in years and sex. Deeply sampled blood TCRbeta repertoires from subjects exposed to, actively infected with, or recovered from COVID-19 were included in the dataset. Where HLA class I and class II types were available, the types were taken from metadata supplied by the sample provider, not from assay-based typing. The repertoires were released in a freely available public database intended as a resource for research on the immune response to SARS-CoV-2. The prospective study material was composed of cDNA or gDNA derived from T cells, B-cell-depleted T cells, or PBMCs. The samples were drawn from the first 160 participants of the ongoing ImmuneRACE study and from some 1,300 subjects provided by 6 global collaborators.

The collaborating institutions used their own protocols to collect whole blood in K2EDTA tubes. For TCRbeta analysis, collaborator samples were shipped as frozen whole blood, as isolated PBMCs, or as DNA extracted from either sample type. The CDR3 runs 16 amino acids, cysteine and phenylalanine included. CDR3 DNA is the only sequence kept; it has 48 bases, read in frame from the first base. Taken from the germline V gene (reference sequence), the CDR1 and CDR2 loops are MNHEY and SMNVEV. V ends up 6 bases short and J 0 bases short, with an unmatched junction base count of 10. Overall results and qualifications from the work: The quantity of clinical and demographic metadata differed by source and by participant and was supplied without curation.

This TCR derives from a man aged 70 or older with active COVID-19. The receptor chain draws on TRBV27 and TRBJ1-1, and 7 junctional nucleotides match TRBD1. Sequencing input: peripheral blood. The sequence in DNA is TGTGCCAGCAGGCTCACAGGGGCAGGGATGAACACTGAAGCTTTCTTT. It encodes CASRLTGAGMNTEAFF.